These T cell receptor beta chains were read from a single sample in a study of T cells in tuberculosis. This table comes from immunoSEQ multiplex PCR, and its TCRdb copy is limited to in-frame clones, with some not included. The sample records tens of thousands of clones, 70% to 90% being singletons. The sample was PBMCs, taken at tuberculosis diagnosis. The receptor set was obtained from an adult with tuberculosis. Each CDR3 is given with its conserved first and last residue. The order of the fields is V gene, J gene, D gene, clone size, CDR3 length, CDR3 DNA, CDR3 protein. The D gene is left open where the match is weak. Rows give clone size only sometimes, using once, few, many, or a class for an expanded clone.

TRBV5-1	TRBJ2-2	TRBD1	.	14	TGCGCCAGCAGCGGCGGGACAGGGGCCGGGGAGCTGTTTTTT	CASSGGTGAGELFF
TRBV5-6	TRBJ2-7	TRBD1	few	13	TGTGCCAGCAGCCCGGACAGGGCCTACGAGCAGTACTTC	CASSPDRAYEQYF
TRBV19	TRBJ1-1	.	.	14	TGTGCCAGTAGATCCGCGACAGGATTGAATGAAGCTTTCTTT	CASRSATGLNEAFF
TRBV19	TRBJ2-2	TRBD1	.	16	TGTGCCAGTAGGAGGACCGGGACAGGGGGCTCCGGGGAGCTGTTTTTT	CASRRTGTGGSGELFF
TRBV20-1	TRBJ1-2	.	.	11	TGCAGTATTGGGGAGTCCAATGGCTACACCTTC	CSIGESNGYTF
TRBV5-4	TRBJ2-5	TRBD2	.	15	TGTGCCAGCAGCTTGGATCCTAGCGGTCAAGAGACCCAGTACTTC	CASSLDPSGQETQYF
TRBV19	TRBJ2-7	.	.	14	TGTGCCAGTAGTAGTCGGGGGGCCTTCTACGAGCAGTACTTC	CASSSRGAFYEQYF
TRBV9	TRBJ2-5	TRBD1	once	13	TGTGCCAGCAGCACATCAGGGGGCGAGACCCAGTACTTC	CASSTSGGETQYF
TRBV5-1	TRBJ2-3	TRBD2	.	23	TGCGCCAGCAGCTTGGGGCTGGCTGGGACTAGCGGGGGCCGGCCAATAGGTTCAGATACGCAGTATTTT	CASSLGLAGTSGGRPIGSDTQYF
TRBV6-6	TRBJ1-6	.	.	16	TGTGCCAGCAGTTACTCGGCGGGGGTCCGGAGGTCACCCCTCCACTTT	CASSYSAGVRRSPLHF
TRBV28	TRBJ1-2	.	.	15	TGTGCCAGCAGTTTACGAGACGAGGGTCTGAACGGCTACACCTTC	CASSLRDEGLNGYTF
TRBV19	TRBJ1-2	TRBD1	.	15	TGTGCCAGTAGTATCGGGGCGACAGGGGTCCATGGCTACACCTTC	CASSIGATGVHGYTF
TRBV10-2	TRBJ1-2	TRBD1	.	13	TGCGCCAGCAGTGATCCGGCAGGGGGAGGCTACACCTTC	CASSDPAGGGYTF
TRBV30	TRBJ2-2	TRBD1	.	15	TGTGCCTGGAGTCCCGGGACAGGGCACACCGGGGAGCTGTTTTTT	CAWSPGTGHTGELFF
TRBV9	TRBJ1-6	.	.	14	TGTGCCAGCAGCGGGGGATACAGGGTGGGGCCCCTCCACTTT	CASSGGYRVGPLHF
TRBV29-1	TRBJ2-7	TRBD2	.	14	TGCAGCGTTGAGAGACTAGCGGGACGCTACGAGCAGTACTTC	CSVERLAGRYEQYF
TRBV7-3	TRBJ2-2	.	.	15	TGTGCCAGCAGCTTATTGTCAGGGGATACCGGGGAGCTGTTTTTT	CASSLLSGDTGELFF
TRBV18	TRBJ1-1	.	once	16	TGTGCCAGCTCACCGTCTCCGACGGGGATGAACACTGAAGCTTTCTTT	CASSPSPTGMNTEAFF
TRBV11-2	TRBJ2-1	TRBD1	once	15	TGTGCCAGCAGCTTAAGCCCAGACAGGGTAAATGAGCAGTTCTTC	CASSLSPDRVNEQFF
TRBV9	TRBJ2-3	TRBD1	.	15	TGTGCCAGCAGCGGGGGACAGGGCCAAACAGATACGCAGTATTTT	CASSGGQGQTDTQYF
TRBV4-3	TRBJ1-2	.	.	16	TGCGCCAGCAGCCCGTCGAGTAGAAGGGCGGGATATGGCTACACCTTC	CASSPSSRRAGYGYTF
TRBV5-1	TRBJ2-5	TRBD1	.	14	TGCGCCAGCAGCCCCGGGACAGGGGGAGAGACCCAGTACTTC	CASSPGTGGETQYF
TRBV5-6	TRBJ2-7	.	.	15	TGTGCCAGCAGCTTCGGGGTCGGGGGGCACTACGAGCAGTACTTC	CASSFGVGGHYEQYF
TRBV12-5	TRBJ1-2	.	.	12	TGTGCTAGTGGCACAAGTAACTATGGCTACACCTTC	CASGTSNYGYTF
TRBV5-4	TRBJ1-4	.	.	14	TGTGCCAGCAGCCCGAGGGAGGGTGGTGAAAAACTGTTTTTT	CASSPREGGEKLFF
TRBV4-3	TRBJ2-1	.	.	13	TGCGCCAGCAGCCAAGATGGAGGTCTGAAACAGTTCTTC	CASSQDGGLKQFF
TRBV21-1	TRBJ1-2	.	few	14	TGTGCCAGCAGCAAAGCCCGGACAGTCAATGGCTACACCTTC	CASSKARTVNGYTF
TRBV4-1	TRBJ1-2	.	.	14	TGCGCCAGCAGCCCCCCGACAGACACCTATGGCTACACCTTC	CASSPPTDTYGYTF
TRBV30	TRBJ1-1	.	.	13	TGTGCCTGGAGTCCCTTTTTCAACACTGAAGCTTTCTTT	CAWSPFFNTEAFF
TRBV11-3	TRBJ2-2	.	once	18	TGTGCCAGCAGCTTAGATTGTTTCTACGGTAATTGCACCGGGGAGCTGTTTTTT	CASSLDCFYGNCTGELFF
TRBV7-2	TRBJ2-1	TRBD1	.	17	TGTGCCAGCAGCTTAGGACAGGGCCGGCTCTCCTACAATGAGCAGTTCTTC	CASSLGQGRLSYNEQFF
TRBV6-5	TRBJ1-1	TRBD1	.	15	TGTGCCAGCAGCCACAGGGGGCGGGGGAACACTGAAGCTTTCTTT	CASSHRGRGNTEAFF
TRBV5-4	TRBJ2-5	.	.	13	TGTGCCAGCAGCTTGGCAGGTCCGGAGACCCAGTACTTC	CASSLAGPETQYF
TRBV28	TRBJ1-1	.	.	14	TGTGCCAGCAGTTTGGGAGGACGGCCCAGGGTGGGTTTCTTT	CASSLGGRPRVGFF
TRBV28	TRBJ2-7	TRBD1	.	15	TGTGCCAGCAGCGCGCCGGGACAGGCAAATTACGAGCAGTACTTC	CASSAPGQANYEQYF
TRBV7-3	TRBJ2-3	.	.	15	TGTGCCAGCAGCCCGCGGGATACTAGCACAGATACGCAGTATTTT	CASSPRDTSTDTQYF
TRBV9	TRBJ1-1	.	.	15	TGTGCCAGCAGCGTAGTGCCGGGTGGGAACACTGAAGCTTTCTTT	CASSVVPGGNTEAFF
TRBV19	TRBJ1-3	TRBD1	.	17	TGTGCCAGTAGTATCGGGACAGGGGCTTCCTCTGGAAACACCATATATTTT	CASSIGTGASSGNTIYF
TRBV5-4	TRBJ2-1	TRBD2	once	17	TGTGCCAGCAGCAACCTAGCGGGGGGGCCGGTGGGGAATGAGCAGTTCTTC	CASSNLAGGPVGNEQFF
TRBV27	TRBJ1-1	TRBD1	.	17	TGTGCCAGCAGTTTTCTTTATACAGGGGGCGAAGTCGCTGAAGCTTTCTTT	CASSFLYTGGEVAEAFF
TRBV2	TRBJ2-7	TRBD2	.	15	TGTGCCAGCAGACCTTTAGCGGGGGGTTCCTACGAGCAGTACTTC	CASRPLAGGSYEQYF
TRBV6-6	TRBJ1-5	.	.	14	TGTGCCAGCAGTTACTCACGGAGCAATCAGCCCCAGCATTTT	CASSYSRSNQPQHF
TRBV2	TRBJ2-2	.	few	12	TGTGCCACACAAGTGGGCGCCGGGGAGCTGTTTTTT	CATQVGAGELFF
TRBV5-4	TRBJ1-2	.	.	14	TGTGCCAGCAGCTTGGGACAGCTCAACTATGGCTACACCTTC	CASSLGQLNYGYTF